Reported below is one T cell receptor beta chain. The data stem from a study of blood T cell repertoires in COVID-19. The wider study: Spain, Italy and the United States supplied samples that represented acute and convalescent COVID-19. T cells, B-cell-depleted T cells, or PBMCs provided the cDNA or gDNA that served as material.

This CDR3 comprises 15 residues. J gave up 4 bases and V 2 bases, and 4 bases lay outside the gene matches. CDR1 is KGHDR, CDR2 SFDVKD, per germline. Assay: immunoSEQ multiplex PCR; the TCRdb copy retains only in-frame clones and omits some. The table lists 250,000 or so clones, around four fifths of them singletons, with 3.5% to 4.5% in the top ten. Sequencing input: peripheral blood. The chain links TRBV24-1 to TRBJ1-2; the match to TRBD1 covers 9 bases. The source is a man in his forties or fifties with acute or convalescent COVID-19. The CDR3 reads CATSDSSGQGYGYTF. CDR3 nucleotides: TGTGCCACCAGTGATTCTTCGGGACAGGGCTATGGCTACACCTTC.